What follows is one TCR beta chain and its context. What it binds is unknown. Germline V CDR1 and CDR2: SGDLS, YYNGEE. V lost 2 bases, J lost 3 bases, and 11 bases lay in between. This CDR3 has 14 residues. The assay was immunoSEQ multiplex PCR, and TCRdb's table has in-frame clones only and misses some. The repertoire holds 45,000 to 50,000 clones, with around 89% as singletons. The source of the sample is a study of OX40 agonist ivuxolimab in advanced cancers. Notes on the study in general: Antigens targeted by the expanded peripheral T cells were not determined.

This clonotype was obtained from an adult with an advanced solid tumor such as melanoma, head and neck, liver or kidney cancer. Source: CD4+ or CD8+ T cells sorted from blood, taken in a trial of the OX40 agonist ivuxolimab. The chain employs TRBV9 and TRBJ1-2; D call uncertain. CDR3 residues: CASSVPDGHYGYTF. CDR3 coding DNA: TGTGCCAGCAGCGTGCCAGACGGGCACTATGGCTACACCTTC.